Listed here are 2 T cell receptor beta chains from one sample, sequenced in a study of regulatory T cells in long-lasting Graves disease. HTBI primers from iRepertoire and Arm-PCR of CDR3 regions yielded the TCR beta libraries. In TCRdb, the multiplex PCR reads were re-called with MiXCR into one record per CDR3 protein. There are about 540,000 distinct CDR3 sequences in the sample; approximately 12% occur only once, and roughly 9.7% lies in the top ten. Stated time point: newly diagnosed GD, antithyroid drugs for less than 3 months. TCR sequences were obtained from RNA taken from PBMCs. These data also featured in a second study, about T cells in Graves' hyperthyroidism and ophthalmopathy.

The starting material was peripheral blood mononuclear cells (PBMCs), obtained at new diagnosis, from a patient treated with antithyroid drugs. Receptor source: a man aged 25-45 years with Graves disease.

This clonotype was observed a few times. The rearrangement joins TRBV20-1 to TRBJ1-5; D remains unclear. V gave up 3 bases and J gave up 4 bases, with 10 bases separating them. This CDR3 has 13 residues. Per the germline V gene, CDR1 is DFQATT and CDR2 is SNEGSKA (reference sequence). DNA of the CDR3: TGCAGTGCTAGGGGAGACGGGAATCAGCCCCAGCATTTT. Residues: CSARGDGNQPQHF.

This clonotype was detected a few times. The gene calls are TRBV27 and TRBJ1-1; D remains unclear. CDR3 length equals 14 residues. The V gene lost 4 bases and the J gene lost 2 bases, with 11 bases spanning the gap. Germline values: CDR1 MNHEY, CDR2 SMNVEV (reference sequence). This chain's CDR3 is CASSSYRFNTEAFF. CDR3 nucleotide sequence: TGTGCCAGCAGTTCATACAGATTTAACACTGAAGCTTTCTTT.